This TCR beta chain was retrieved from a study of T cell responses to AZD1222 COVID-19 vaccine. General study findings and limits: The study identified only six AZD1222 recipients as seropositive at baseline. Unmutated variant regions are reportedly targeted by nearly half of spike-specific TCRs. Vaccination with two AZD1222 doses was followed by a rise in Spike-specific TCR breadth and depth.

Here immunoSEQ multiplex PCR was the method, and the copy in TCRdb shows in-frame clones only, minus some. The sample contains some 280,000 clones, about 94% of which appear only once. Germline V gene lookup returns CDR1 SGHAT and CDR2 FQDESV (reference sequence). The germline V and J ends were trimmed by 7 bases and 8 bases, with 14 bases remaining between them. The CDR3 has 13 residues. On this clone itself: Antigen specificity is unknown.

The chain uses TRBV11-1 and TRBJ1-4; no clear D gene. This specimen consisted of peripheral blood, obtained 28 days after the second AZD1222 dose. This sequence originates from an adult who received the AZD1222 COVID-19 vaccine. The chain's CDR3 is CASKSTFGEKLFF. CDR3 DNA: TGTGCCAGCAAAAGCACCTTCGGCGAAAAACTGTTTTTT.